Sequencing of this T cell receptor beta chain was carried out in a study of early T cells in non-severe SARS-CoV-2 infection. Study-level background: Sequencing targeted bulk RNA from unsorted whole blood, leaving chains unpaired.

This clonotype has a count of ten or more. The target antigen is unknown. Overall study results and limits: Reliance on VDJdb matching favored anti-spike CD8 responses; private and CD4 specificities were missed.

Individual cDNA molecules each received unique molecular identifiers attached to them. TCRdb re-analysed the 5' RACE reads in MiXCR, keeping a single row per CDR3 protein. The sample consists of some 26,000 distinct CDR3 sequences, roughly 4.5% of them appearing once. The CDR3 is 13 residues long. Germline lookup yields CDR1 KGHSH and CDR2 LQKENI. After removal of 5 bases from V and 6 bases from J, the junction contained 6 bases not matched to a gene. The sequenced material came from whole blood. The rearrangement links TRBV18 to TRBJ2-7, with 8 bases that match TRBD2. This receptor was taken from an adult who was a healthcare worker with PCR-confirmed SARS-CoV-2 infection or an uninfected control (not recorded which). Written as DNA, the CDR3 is TGTGCCAGCTCATCGGGACTAGGCGGCGAGCAGTACTTC. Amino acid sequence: CASSSGLGGEQYF. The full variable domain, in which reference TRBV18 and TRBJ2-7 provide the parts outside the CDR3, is NAGVMQNPRHLVRRRGQEARLRCSPMKGHSHVYWYRQLPEEGLKFMVYLQKENIIDESGMPKERFSAEFPKEGPSILRIQQVVRGDSAAYFCASSSGLGGEQYFGPGTRLTVT.